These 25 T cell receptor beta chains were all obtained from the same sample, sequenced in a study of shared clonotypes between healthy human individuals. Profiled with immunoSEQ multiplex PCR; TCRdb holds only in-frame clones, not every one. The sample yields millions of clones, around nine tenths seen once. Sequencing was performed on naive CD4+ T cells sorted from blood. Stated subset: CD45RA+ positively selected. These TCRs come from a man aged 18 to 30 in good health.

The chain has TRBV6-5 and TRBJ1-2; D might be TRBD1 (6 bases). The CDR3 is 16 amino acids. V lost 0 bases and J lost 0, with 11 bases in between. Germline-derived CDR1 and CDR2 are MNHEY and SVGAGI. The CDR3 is CASSYSGGTTNYGYTF. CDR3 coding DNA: TGTGCCAGCAGTTACTCAGGGGGAACCACTAACTATGGCTACACCTTC.

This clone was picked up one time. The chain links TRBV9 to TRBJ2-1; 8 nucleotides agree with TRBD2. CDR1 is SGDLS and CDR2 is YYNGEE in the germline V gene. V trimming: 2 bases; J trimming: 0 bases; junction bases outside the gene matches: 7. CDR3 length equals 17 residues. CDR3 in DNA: TGTGCCAGCAGCGTCCGCGGGGGGCCTAGCTCCTACAATGAGCAGTTCTTC. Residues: CASSVRGGPSSYNEQFF.

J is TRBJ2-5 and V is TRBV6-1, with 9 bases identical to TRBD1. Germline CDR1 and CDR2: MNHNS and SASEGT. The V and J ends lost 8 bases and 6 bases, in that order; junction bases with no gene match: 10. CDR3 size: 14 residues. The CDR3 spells CASWRQGGSKTQYF. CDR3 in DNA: TGTGCCAGCTGGCGACAGGGGGGTTCGAAGACCCAGTACTTC.

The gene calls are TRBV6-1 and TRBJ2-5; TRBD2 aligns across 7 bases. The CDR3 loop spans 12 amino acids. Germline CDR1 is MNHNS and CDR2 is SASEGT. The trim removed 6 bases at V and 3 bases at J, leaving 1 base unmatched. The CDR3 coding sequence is TGTGCCAGCAGCCGGGAGGAAGAGACCCAGTACTTC. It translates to CASSREEETQYF.

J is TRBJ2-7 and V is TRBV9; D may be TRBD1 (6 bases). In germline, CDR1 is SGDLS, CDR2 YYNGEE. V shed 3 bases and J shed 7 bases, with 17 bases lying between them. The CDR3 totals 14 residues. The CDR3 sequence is CASSAPGVGREQYF. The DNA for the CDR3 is TGTGCCAGCAGCGCCCCAGGGGTGGGAAGGGAGCAGTACTTC.

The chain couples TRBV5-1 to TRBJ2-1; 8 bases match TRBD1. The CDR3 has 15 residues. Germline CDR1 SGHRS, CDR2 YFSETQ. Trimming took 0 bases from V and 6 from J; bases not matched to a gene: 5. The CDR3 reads CASSLGTGWSNEQFF. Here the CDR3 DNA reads TGCGCCAGCAGCTTGGGGACAGGGTGGTCCAATGAGCAGTTCTTC.

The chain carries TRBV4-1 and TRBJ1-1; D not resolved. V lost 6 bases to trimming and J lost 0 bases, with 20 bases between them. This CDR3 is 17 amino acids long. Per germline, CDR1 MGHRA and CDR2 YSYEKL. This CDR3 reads CASSPVPPRALNTEAFF. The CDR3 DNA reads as TGCGCCAGCAGTCCCGTTCCCCCTAGGGCCCTGAACACTGAAGCTTTCTTT.

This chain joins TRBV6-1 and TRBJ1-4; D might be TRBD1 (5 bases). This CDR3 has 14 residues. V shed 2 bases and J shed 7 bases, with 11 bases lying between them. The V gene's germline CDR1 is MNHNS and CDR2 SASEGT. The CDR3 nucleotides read TGTGCCAGCAGTGAAATGTGGGGGAGTGAAAAACTGTTTTTT. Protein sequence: CASSEMWGSEKLFF.

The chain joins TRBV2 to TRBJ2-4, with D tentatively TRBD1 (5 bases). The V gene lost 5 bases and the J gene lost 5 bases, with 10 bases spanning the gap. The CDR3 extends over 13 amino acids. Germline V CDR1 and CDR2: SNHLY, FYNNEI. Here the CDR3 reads CASSNRQQNIQYF. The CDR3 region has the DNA TGTGCCAGCAGTAACCGACAGCAAAACATTCAGTACTTC.

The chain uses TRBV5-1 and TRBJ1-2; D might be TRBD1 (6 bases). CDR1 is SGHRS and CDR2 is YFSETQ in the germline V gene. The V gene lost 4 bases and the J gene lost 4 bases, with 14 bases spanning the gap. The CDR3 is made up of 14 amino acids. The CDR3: CASSRGGEPYGYTF. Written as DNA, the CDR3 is TGCGCCAGCAGCCGGGGGGGCGAACCCTATGGCTACACCTTC. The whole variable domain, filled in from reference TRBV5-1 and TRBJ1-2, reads KAGVTQTPRYLIKTRGQQVTLSCSPISGHRSVSWYQQTPGQGLQFLFEYFSETQRNKGNFPGRFSGRQFSNSRSEMNVSTLELGDSALYLCASSRGGEPYGYTFGSGTRLTVV.

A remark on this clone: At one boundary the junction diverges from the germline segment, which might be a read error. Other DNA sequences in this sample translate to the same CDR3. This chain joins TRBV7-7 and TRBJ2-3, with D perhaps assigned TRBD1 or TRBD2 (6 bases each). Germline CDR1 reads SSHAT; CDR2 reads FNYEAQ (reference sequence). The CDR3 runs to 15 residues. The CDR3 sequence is CASSLVGGSTDTQYF. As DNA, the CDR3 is TGTGCTAGCAGCTTAGTGGGGGGCAGCACAGATACGCAGTATTTT.

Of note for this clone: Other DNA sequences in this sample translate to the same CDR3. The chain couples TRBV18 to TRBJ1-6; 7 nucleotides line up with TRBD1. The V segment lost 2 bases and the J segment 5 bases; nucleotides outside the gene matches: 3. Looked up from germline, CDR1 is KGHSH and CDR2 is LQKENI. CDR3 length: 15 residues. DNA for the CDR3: TGTGCCAGCTCACCATTGGGGACAGATAATTCACCCCTCCACTTT. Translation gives CASSPLGTDNSPLHF. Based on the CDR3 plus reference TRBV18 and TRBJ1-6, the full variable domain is NAGVMQNPRHLVRRRGQEARLRCSPMKGHSHVYWYRQLPEEGLKFMVYLQKENIIDESGMPKERFSAEFPKEGPSILRIQQVVRGDSAAYFCASSPLGTDNSPLHFGNGTRLTVT.

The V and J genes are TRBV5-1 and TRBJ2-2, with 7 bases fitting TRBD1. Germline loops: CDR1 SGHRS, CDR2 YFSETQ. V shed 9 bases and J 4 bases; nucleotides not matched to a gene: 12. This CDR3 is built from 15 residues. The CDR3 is CATTNRDSTTGELFF. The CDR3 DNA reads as TGCGCCACCACTAACCGGGACAGTACCACCGGGGAGCTGTTTTTT.

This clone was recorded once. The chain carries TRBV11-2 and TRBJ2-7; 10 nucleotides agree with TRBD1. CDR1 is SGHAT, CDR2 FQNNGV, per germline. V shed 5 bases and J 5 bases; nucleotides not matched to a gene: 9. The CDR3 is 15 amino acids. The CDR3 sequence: CASSENTGTGDEQYF. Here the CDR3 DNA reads TGTGCCAGCAGCGAGAATACCGGGACAGGGGACGAGCAGTACTTC.

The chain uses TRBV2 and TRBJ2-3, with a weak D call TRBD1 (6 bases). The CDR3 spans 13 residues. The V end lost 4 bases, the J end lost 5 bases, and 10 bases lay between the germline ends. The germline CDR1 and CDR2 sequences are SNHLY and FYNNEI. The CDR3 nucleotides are TGTGCCAGCAGTGTGTCAGGGGTAGATACGCAGTATTTT. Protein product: CASSVSGVDTQYF. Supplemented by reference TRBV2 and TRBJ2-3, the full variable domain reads EPEVTQTPSHQVTQMGQEVILRCVPISNHLYFYWYRQILGQKVEFLVSFYNNEISEKSEIFDDQFSVERPDGSNFTLKIRSTKLEDSAMYFCASSVSGVDTQYFGPGTRLTVL.

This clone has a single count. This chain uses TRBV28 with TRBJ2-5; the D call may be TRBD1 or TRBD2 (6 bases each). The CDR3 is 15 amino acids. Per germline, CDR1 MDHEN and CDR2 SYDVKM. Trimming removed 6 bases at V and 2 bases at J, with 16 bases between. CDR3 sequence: CASRSGAAIQETQYF. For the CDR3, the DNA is TGTGCCAGCAGGTCGGGGGCCGCGATTCAAGAGACCCAGTACTTC. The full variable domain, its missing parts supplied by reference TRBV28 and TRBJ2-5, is DVKVTQSSRYLVKRTGEKVFLECVQDMDHENMFWYRQDPGLGLRLIYFSYDVKMKEKGDIPEGYSVSREKKERFSLILESASTNQTSMYLCASRSGAAIQETQYFGPGTRLLVL.

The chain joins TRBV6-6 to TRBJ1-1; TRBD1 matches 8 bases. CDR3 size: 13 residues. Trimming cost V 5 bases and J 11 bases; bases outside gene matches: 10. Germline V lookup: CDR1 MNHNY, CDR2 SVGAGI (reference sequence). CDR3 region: CASSPQGAPAAFF. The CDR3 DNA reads TGTGCCAGCAGTCCTCAGGGGGCACCGGCCGCTTTCTTT.

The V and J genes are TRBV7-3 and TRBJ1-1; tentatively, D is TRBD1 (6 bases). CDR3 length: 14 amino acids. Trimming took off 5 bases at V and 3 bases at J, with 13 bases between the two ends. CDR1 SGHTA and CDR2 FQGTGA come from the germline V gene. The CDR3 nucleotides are TGTGCCAGCAGCCCCACAGGGTTTGACACTGAAGCTTTCTTT. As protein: CASSPTGFDTEAFF.

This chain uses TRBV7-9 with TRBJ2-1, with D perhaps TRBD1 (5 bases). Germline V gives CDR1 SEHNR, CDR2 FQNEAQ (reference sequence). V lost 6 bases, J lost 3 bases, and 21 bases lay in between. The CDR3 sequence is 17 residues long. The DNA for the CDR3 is TGTGCCAGCAGTTTCAGGGCAATTCGGTTGGACTACAATGAGCAGTTCTTC. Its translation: CASSFRAIRLDYNEQFF.

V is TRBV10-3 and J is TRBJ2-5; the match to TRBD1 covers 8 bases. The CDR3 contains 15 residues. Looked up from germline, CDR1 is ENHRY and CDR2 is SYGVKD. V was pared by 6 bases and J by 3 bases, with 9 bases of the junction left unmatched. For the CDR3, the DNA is TGTGCCATCAGAATGACAGGGGCAATGGAAGAGACCCAGTACTTC. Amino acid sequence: CAIRMTGAMEETQYF.

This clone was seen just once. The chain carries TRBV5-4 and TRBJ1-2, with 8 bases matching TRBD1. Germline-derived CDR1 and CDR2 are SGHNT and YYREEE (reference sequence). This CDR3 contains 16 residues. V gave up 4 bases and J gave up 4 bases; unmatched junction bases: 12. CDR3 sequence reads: CASSPPIDRGLYGYTF. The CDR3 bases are TGTGCCAGCAGCCCTCCCATCGACAGGGGACTCTATGGCTACACCTTC.

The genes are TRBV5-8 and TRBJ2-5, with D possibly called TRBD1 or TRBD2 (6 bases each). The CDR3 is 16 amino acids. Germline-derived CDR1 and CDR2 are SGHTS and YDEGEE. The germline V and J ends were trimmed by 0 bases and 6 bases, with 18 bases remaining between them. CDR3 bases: TGTGCCAGCAGCTTGGATGGCTTCAGGGGAGGACAGACCCAGTACTTC. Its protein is CASSLDGFRGGQTQYF.

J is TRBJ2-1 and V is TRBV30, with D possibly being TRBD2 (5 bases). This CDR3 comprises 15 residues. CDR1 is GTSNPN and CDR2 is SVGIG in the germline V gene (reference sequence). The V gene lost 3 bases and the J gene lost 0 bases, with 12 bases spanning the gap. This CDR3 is CAWRLGESSYNEQFF. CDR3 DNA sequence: TGTGCCTGGAGGCTCGGGGAAAGCTCCTACAATGAGCAGTTCTTC.

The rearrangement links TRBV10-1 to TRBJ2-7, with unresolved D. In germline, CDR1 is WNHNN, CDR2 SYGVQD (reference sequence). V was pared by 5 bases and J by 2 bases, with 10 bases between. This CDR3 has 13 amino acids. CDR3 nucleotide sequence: TGCGCCAGCAGTCGTGATATTGCCTACGAGCAGTACTTC. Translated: CASSRDIAYEQYF.

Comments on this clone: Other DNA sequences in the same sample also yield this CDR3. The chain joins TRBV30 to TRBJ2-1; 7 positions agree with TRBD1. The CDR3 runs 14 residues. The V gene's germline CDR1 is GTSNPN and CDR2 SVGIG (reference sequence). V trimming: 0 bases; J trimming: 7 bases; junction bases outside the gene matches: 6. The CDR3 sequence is CAWSVRSGGNEQFF. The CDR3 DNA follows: TGTGCCTGGAGTGTACGTTCAGGGGGTAATGAGCAGTTCTTC.